This T cell receptor (beta chain) was obtained from a study of shared clonotypes between healthy human individuals. The data were produced by immunoSEQ multiplex PCR, yet TCRdb's version contains in-frame clones alone and is incomplete. The data show roughly 640,000 clones, 74% seen once. This clone was picked up a small number of times. The germline CDR1 and CDR2 sequences are KGHSH and LQKENI. The CDR3 is made up of 15 amino acids. The V segment lost 3 bases and the J segment 0 bases; nucleotides outside the gene matches: 4. Specimen: memory CD4+ T cells sorted from blood. Documented subset: CD45RA-negative fraction. The chain links TRBV18 to TRBJ2-7; 8 bases map to TRBD1. This TCR derives from a woman aged 25 to 45 in good health. The DNA for the CDR3 is TGTGCCAGCTCACCTAGGACAGGGAGCTCCTACGAGCAGTACTTC. It yields the protein CASSPRTGSSYEQYF.